The sequence of this T cell receptor beta chain was determined in a study of T cell repertoires in breast cancer. For the study at large: Nine healthy donors served as controls.

In this sample, this clonotype turned up a few times. Its antigen is not known. Blocking oligonucleotides added to a second nested PCR suppressed unpaired genes. TCRdb passed the emulsion pairing reads through MiXCR, listing each CDR3 protein once. The repertoire holds roughly 40,000 distinct CDR3 sequences, with about 48% as singletons. Paired alpha-beta TCRs of CD8+ T cells were analyzed by expanded emulsion RT-PCR. The CDR3 spans 15 residues. The V end lost 7 bases, the J end lost 0 bases, and 13 bases lay between the germline ends. General study points: Antigen-based selection and expansion was suggested by diverse encodings of shared TCRs. Tumor-involved sentinel lymph nodes shared about fourfold more TCRs with matched tumors than tumor-free nodes (approximately 8% versus 2%). This emulsion RT-PCR profile was considered qualitative rather than quantitative.

The V and J genes are TRBV12-3 or TRBV12-4 and TRBJ1-5; D is uncertain. This sequence was found in a pool of human donors with breast cancer or a healthy control (not recorded which). The sequenced sample was CD8+ T cells. CDR3 in amino acids: CASTSRVNSNQPQHF. The DNA for the CDR3 is TGTGCCAGCACCTCGAGAGTGAATAGCAATCAGCCCCAGCATTTT.